The 6 T cell receptor beta chains given below trace back to one sample, sequenced in a study of blood T cell repertoires in COVID-19. Measured with immunoSEQ multiplex PCR; TCRdb has only the in-frame clones, and not every one. The sample yields about 210,000 clones, about nine tenths seen once. Sample: peripheral blood. Receptors originate from a woman aged 40-49 years with acute or convalescent COVID-19.

The V gene is TRBV7-9, the J gene TRBJ2-5; 7 nucleotides match TRBD1. The length of the CDR3 is 12 residues. V gave up 5 bases and J gave up 14 bases; unmatched junction bases: 11. Germline lookup yields CDR1 SEHNR and CDR2 FQNEAQ (reference sequence). Here the CDR3 DNA reads TGTGCCAGCAGCGCTCCACAGGGGAAGATATACTTC. Translating it yields CASSAPQGKIYF.

The CDR3, as DNA: TGTGCCAGCAGTTACCCGATGGCGGGGGACTATGGCTACACCTTC. Its translation: CASSYPMAGDYGYTF. V gene TRBV6-5 combines with J gene TRBJ1-2; possible D gene TRBD1, 5 bases. The length of the CDR3 is 15 residues. V lost 2 bases, J lost 3 bases, and 13 bases lay in between. CDR1 is MNHEY and CDR2 is SVGAGI in the germline V gene.

The chain links TRBV7-9 to TRBJ1-3, with a possible D match to TRBD1 (5 bases). The germline gives CDR1 SEHNR, CDR2 FQNEAQ (reference sequence). V was pared by 7 bases and J by 7 bases, with 14 bases between. This CDR3 is 13 amino acids long. DNA for the CDR3: TGTGCCAGCACCGGGGCCCACGAGAACACCATATATTTT. The encoded protein is CASTGAHENTIYF.

This clone was picked up a small number of times. The rearrangement links TRBV5-6 to TRBJ2-3; 9 nucleotides match TRBD1. In germline, CDR1 is SGHDT, CDR2 YYEEEE. V lost 0 bases to trimming and J lost 3 bases; unmatched junction nucleotides: 5. CDR3 length: 16 amino acids. The CDR3 reads CASSLVPGQGTDTQYF. The CDR3 coding sequence is TGTGCCAGCAGCTTGGTTCCGGGACAGGGAACAGATACGCAGTATTTT.

The chain carries TRBV6-5 and TRBJ1-1; 7 positions match TRBD1. In germline, CDR1 is MNHEY, CDR2 SVGAGI. This CDR3 spans 13 amino acids. V was clipped by 8 bases and J by 7 bases; unmatched bases: 10. The CDR3 here is CASGRPSGGEAFF. CDR3 sequence (DNA): TGTGCCAGCGGTAGACCATCAGGGGGTGAAGCTTTCTTT.

This chain links TRBV3-1 (or the pseudogene TRBV3-2) with TRBJ2-3, with TRBD1 matching 7 bases. The CDR3 has 15 residues. Germline values: CDR1 LGHDT, CDR2 YNNKEL (reference sequence). J was trimmed by 2 bases and V by 0 bases; bases with no gene match: 2. CDR3 region: CASSQEGTVTDTQYF. CDR3 sequence (DNA): TGTGCCAGCAGCCAAGAAGGGACAGTCACAGATACGCAGTATTTT.